Below, one T cell receptor (beta chain) is given with its context. No antigen is known for it. Assay used: immunoSEQ multiplex PCR; TCRdb lists only in-frame clones, some missing. Of tens of thousands of clones listed, roughly 91% are singletons. The CDR3 runs to 15 residues. With 4 bases clipped from V and 6 bases from J, the junction kept 9 bases outside the gene matches. The V gene's germline CDR1 is LNHDA and CDR2 SQIVND (reference sequence). The entry originates in a study of graft-versus-host responses after intestinal transplantation. The chain employs TRBV19 and TRBJ2-1; 7 bases match TRBD1. The receptor was isolated from a human donor who received an intestinal transplant. The material was unstimulated CD4+ T cells sorted from spleen or lymph node cells, obtained before intestinal transplant. CDR3 in amino acids: CASSRRTGTGNEQFF. CDR3 sequence (DNA): TGTGCCAGTAGTAGGAGGACAGGTACGGGCAATGAGCAGTTCTTC.